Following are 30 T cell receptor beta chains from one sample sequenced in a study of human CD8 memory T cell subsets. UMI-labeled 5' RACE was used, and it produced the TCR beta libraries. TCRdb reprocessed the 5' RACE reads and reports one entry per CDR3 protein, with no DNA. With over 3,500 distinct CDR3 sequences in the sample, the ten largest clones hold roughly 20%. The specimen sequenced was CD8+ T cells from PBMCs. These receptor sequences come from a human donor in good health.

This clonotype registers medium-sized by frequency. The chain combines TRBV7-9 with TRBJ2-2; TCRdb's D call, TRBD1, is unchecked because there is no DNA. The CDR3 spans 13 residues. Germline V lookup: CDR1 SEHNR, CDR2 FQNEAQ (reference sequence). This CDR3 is CASSGTGPGELFF. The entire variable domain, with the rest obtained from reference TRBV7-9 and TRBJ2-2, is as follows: DTGVSQNPRHKITKRGQNVTFRCDPISEHNRLYWYRQTLGQGPEFLTYFQNEAQLEKSRLLSDRFSAERPKGSFSTLEIQRTEQGDSAMYLCASSGTGPGELFFGEGSRLTVL.

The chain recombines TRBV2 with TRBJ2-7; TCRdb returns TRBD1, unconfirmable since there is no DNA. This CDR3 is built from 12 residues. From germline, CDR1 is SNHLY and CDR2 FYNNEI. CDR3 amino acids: CASSPGTPEQYF.

The CDR3 here is CSVEENRLAGQQNEQFF. The rearrangement joins TRBV29-1 to TRBJ2-1; the TCRdb D gene call, TRBD1, has no DNA to confirm it. The CDR3 has 17 amino acids. CDR1 and CDR2 (germline): SQVTM, ANQGSEA.

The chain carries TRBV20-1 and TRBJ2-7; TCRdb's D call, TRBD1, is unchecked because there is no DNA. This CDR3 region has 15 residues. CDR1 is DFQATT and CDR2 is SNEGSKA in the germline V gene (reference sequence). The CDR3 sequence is CSALYLRDRADEQYF.

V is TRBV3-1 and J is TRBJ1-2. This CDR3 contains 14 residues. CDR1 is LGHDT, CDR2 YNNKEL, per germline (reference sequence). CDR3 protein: CASSQEEGYYGYTF.

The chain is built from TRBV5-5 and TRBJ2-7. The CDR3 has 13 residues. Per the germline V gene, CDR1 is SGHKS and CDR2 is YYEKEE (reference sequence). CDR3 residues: CASSSDRFYEQYF.

The CDR3 is CASSTTSPYNEQFF. J is TRBJ2-1 and V is TRBV6-2 or TRBV6-3. The CDR3 sequence is 14 residues long. The V gene's germline CDR1 is MNHEY and CDR2 SVGEGT.

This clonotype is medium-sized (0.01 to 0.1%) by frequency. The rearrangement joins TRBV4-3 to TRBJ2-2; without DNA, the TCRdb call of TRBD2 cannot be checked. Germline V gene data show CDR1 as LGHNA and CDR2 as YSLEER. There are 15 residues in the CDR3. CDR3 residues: CASSQDDPHTGELFF.

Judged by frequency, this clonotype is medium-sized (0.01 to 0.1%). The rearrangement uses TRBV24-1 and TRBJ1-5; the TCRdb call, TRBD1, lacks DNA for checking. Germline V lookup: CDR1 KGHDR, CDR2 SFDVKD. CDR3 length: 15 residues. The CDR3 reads CATSDPGESNQPQHF.

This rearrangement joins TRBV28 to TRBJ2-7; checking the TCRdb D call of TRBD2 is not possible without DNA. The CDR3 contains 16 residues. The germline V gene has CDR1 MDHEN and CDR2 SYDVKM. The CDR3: CASSSQGTSGNYEQYF.

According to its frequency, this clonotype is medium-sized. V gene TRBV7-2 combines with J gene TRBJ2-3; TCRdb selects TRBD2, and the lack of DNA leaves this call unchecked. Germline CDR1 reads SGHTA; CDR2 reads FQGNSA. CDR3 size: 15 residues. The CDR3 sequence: CASSTLAGGQDTQYF.

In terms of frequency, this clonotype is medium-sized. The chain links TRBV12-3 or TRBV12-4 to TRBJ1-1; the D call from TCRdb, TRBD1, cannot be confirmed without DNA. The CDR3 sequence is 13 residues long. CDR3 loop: CASSPGGVGEAFF.

The CDR3 here is CASSAPGTSYEQYF. The chain employs TRBV5-6 and TRBJ2-7; TCRdb lists TRBD2, though no DNA is available to test this call. Germline values: CDR1 SGHDT, CDR2 YYEEEE. The CDR3 loop spans 14 amino acids.

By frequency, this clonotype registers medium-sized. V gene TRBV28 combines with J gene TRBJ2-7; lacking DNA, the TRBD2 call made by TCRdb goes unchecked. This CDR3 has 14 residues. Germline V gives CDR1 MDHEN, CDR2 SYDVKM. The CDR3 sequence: CASRPAGVNNEQYF.

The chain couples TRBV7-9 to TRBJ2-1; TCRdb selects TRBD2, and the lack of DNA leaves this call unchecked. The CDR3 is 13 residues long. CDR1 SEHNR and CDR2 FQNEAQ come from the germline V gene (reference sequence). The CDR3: CASITSGSHEQFF.

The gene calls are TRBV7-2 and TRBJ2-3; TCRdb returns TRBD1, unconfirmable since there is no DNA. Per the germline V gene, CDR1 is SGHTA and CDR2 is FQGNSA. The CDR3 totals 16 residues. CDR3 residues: CASSPTGTGIMVTQYF.

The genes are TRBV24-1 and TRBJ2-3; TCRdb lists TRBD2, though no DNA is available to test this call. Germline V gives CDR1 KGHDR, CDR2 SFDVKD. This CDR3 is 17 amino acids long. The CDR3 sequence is CATSDGTSGIIADTQYF.

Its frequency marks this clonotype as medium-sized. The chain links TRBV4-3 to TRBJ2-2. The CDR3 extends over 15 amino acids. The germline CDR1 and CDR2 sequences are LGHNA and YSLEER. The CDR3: CASSTNVFTTGELFF.

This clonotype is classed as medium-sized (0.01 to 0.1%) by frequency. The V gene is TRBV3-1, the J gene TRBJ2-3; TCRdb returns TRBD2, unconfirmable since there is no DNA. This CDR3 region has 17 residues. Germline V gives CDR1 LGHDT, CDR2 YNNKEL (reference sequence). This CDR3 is CASSQDPASGSGDTQYF.

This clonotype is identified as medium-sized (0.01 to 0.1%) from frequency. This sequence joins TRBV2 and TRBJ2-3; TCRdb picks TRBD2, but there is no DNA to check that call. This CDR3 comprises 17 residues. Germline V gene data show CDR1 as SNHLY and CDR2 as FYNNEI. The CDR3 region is CASSDSFSSGATDTQYF.

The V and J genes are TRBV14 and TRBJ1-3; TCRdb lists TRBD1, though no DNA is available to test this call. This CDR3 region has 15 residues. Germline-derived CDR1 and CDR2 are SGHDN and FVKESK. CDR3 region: CASSQAQGAGNTIYF.

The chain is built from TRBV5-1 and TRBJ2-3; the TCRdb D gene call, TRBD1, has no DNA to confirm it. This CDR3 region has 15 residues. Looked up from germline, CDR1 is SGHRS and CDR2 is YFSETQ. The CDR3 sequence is CASSPGTGLTDTQYF.

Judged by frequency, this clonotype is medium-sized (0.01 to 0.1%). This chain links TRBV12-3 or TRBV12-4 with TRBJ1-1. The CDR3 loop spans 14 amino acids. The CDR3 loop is CASSLWAGDTEAFF.

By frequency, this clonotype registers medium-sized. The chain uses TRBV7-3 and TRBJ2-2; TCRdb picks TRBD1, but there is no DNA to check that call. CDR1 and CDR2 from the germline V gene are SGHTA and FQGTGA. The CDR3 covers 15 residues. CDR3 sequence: CASSPNPGPTGELFF.

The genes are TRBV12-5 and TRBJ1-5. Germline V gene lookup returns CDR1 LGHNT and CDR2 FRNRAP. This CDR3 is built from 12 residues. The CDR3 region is CASGLAFEPQHF.

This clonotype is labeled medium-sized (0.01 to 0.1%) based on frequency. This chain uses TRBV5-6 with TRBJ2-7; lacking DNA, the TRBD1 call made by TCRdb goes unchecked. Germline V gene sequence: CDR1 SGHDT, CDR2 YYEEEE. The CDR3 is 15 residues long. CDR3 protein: CASNLRDRPGYEQYF.

CDR3 region: CASSLSLDPGAPVQPQHF. V gene TRBV7-9 combines with J gene TRBJ1-5; TCRdb proposes TRBD1, but this gene call is untestable without DNA. Germline CDR1 is SEHNR and CDR2 is FQNEAQ (reference sequence). The CDR3 length is 18 residues.

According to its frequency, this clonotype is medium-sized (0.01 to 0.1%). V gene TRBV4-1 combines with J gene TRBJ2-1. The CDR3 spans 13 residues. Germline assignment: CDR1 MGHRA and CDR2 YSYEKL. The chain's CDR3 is CASSHPRNNEQFF.

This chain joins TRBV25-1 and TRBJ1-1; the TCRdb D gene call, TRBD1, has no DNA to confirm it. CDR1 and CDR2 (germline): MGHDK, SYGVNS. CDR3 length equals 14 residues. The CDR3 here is CASSPGTGLTEAFF.

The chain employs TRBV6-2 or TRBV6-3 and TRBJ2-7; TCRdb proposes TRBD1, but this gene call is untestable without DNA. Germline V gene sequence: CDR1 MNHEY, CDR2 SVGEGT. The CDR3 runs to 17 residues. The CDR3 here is CASSDILVAGATYEQYF.